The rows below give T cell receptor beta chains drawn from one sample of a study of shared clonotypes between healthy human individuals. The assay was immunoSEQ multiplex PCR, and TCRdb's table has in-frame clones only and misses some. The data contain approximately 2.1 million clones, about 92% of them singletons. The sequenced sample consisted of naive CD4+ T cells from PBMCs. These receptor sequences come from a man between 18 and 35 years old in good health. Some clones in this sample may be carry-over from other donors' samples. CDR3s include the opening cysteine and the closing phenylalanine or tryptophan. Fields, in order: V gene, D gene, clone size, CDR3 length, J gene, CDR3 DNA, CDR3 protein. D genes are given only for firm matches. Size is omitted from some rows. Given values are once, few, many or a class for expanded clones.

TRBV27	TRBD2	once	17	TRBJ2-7	TGTGCCAGCAGGGGGCGTCGAACTAGCGGAAATACCTACGAGCAGTACTTC	CASRGRRTSGNTYEQYF
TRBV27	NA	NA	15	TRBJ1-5	TGTGCCAGCAGTTCCGGACAAACGCGCAATCAGCCCCAGCATTTT	CASSSGQTRNQPQHF
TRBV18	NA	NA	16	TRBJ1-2	TGTGCCAGCTCGACCCTCCCTCCAGGGAACCACTATGGCTACACCTTC	CASSTLPPGNHYGYTF
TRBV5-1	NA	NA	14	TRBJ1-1	TGCGCCAGCAGCTTAATATCCATGAACACTGAAGCTTTCTTT	CASSLISMNTEAFF
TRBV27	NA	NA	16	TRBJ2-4	TGTGCCACAGCAAGCTCCGGGACCTTAGCCAAAAACATTCAGTACTTC	CATASSGTLAKNIQYF
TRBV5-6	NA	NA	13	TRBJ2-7	TGTGCCAGCAGCTTACCGGGCCATCAGGGGCAGTACTTC	CASSLPGHQGQYF
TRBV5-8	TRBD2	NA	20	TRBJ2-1	TGTGCCAGCAGCCTCGTGCTGGGACTAGCGGGAGGACCCTCCTACAATGAGCAGTTCTTC	CASSLVLGLAGGPSYNEQFF
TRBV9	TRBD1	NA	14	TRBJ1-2	TGTGCCAGCAGCGTAGCCGACAGGGCGGGTGGCTACACCTTC	CASSVADRAGGYTF
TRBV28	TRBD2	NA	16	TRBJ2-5	TGTGCCAGCAGTATGAGACTAGCGGGAGTCGTAGAGACCCAGTACTTC	CASSMRLAGVVETQYF
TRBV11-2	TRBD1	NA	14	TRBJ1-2	TGTGCCAGCAGCTTAGAGGCAGGGGGCTATGGCTACACCTTC	CASSLEAGGYGYTF